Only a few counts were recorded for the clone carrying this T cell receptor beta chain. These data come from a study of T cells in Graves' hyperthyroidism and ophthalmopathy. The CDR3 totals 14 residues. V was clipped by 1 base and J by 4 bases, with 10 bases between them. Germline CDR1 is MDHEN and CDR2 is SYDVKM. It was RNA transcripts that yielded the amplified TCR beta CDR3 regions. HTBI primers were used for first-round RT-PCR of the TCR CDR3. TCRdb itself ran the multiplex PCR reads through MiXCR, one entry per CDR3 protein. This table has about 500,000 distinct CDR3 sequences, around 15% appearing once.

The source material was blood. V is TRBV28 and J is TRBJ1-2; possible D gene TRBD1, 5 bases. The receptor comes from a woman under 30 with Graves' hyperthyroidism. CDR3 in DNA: TGTGCCAGCAGTTTATCTGGGGGTGGCTATGGCTACACCTTC. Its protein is CASSLSGGGYGYTF.